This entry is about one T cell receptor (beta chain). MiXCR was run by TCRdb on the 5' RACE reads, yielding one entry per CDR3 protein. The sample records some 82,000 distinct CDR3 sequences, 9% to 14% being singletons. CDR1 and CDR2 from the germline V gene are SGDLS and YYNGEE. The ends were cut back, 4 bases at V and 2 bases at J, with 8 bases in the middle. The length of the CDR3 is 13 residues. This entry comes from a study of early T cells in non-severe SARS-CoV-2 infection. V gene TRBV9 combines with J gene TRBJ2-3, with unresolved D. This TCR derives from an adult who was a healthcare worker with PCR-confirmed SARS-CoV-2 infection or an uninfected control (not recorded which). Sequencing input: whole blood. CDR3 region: CASSHQPTDTQYF. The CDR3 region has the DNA TGTGCCAGCAGCCACCAGCCCACAGATACGCAGTATTTT.